These T cell receptor beta chains were read from a single sample in a study of human T cells and chemical hapten exposure. TCRdb itself ran the RACE reads through MiXCR, one entry per CDR3 protein. The sample records some 170,000 distinct CDR3 sequences, under 25% being singletons. The sequencing used whole blood, collected in connection with sensitization to the hapten diphenylcyclopropenone (DPC). Every receptor here comes from a woman between 50 and 59 years old with alopecia areata. Some clones in this sample may be carry-over from other donors' samples. CDR3s include the opening cysteine and the closing phenylalanine or tryptophan. The order of the fields is D gene, V gene, clone size, J gene, CDR3 DNA, CDR3 protein. A D gene is named only where the DNA matches it firmly. Rows give clone size only sometimes, using once, few, many, or a class for an expanded clone.

>.|TRBV20-1|few|TRBJ2-3
TGCAGTGCTAACTATGGCAGGATTAGGGGGTTGGCAGATACGCAGTATTTT
CSANYGRIRGLADTQYF
>.|TRBV7-9|.|TRBJ2-5
TGTGCCAGCAGCTTAGATACGGGGACCCAGTACTTC
CASSLDTGTQYF
>TRBD2|TRBV5-6|once|TRBJ2-5
TGTGCCAGCAGCTGGGGACTAGCGGGCCAAGAGACCCAGTACTTC
CASSWGLAGQETQYF
>TRBD2|TRBV25-1|.|TRBJ2-1
TGTGCCAGCAGTGAACGCGGGAGCTCCTACAATGAGCAGTTCTTC
CASSERGSSYNEQFF
>TRBD2|TRBV29-1|.|TRBJ2-3
TGCAGCGTTGATGGGCTAGCGGGAGGTGCAGATACGCAGTATTTT
CSVDGLAGGADTQYF
>TRBD2|TRBV5-1|few|TRBJ2-1
TGCGCCAGCAGCTTGCGCACTAGCGGGAACAATGAGCAGTTCTTC
CASSLRTSGNNEQFF
>TRBD1|TRBV7-9|.|TRBJ1-6
TGTGCCAGCAGCCCCGGACCGGGACAGGGACGTAATTCCCCCCTCCACTTT
CASSPGPGQGRNSPLHF
>.|TRBV20-1|few|TRBJ2-5
TGCAGTGCCTTTGAGACTAGTGGTTCGGAGACCCAGTACTTC
CSAFETSGSETQYF
>.|TRBV5-8|few|TRBJ1-1
TGTGCCAGCAGCTTGGAGGGCCGCCCCCTGTCTTGGACGGACTTT
CASSLEGRPLSWTDF
>.|TRBV15|.|TRBJ2-1
TGTGCCACCAGCACGGACTATTACGCCCATGAGCAGTTCTTC
CATSTDYYAHEQFF
>.|TRBV29-1|few|TRBJ2-4
TGCAGCGTTGAAGGGGGCACCAAAAACATTCAGTACTTC
CSVEGGTKNIQYF
>.|TRBV18|.|TRBJ1-5
TGTGCCAGCTCACCATCTCTGCCCGGGGCTAGCAATCAGCCCCAGCATTTT
CASSPSLPGASNQPQHF
>TRBD2|TRBV20-1|few|TRBJ2-5
TGCAGTGCTAGACCGGGACTAGCCTTAGAGACCCAGTACTTC
CSARPGLALETQYF
>TRBD2|TRBV5-1|few|TRBJ2-7
TGCGCCAGCAGCCGTACTAGCGGGACCTCCTCGGAGCAGTACTTC
CASSRTSGTSSEQYF
>TRBD2|TRBV7-3|.|TRBJ2-1
TGTGCCAGCAGCGATAGCGGGAGCCCCTACAATGAGCAGTTCTTC
CASSDSGSPYNEQFF